These T cell receptor beta chains were read from a single sample in a study of metastatic and nonmetastatic thyroid tumors. TCRdb re-analyzed the PCR reads through MiXCR. Here the sample spans 21,000 or so clones, about a fifth being singletons. Source material: blood. The receptors stem from a female donor with papillary thyroid cancer or a benign thyroid nodule (not recorded which). Some clones in this sample may be carry-over from other donors' samples. Both conserved end residues are part of each CDR3. D genes are given only for firm matches. Size tells how often a clone was seen (once, few, many) or the class of an expanded clone, and some rows leave it out.

V gene,D gene,clone size,J gene,CDR3 DNA,CDR3 protein
TRBV2,-,once,TRBJ2-6,TGTGCCAGCAGTGGCATTATTACAGGTGCCGGGGCCAACGTCCTGACTTTC,CASSGIITGAGANVLTF
TRBV9,-,-,TRBJ2-1,TGTGCCAGCAGCGCTGAGGGGTTTGGAGACAATGAGCAGTTCTTC,CASSAEGFGDNEQFF
TRBV14,-,many,TRBJ2-6,TGTGCCAGCAGCCAAGGGTCGGCTGGGGCCAACGTCCTGACTTTC,CASSQGSAGANVLTF
TRBV20-1,-,many,TRBJ2-7,TGCAGTGCGAACACCCGGGACATGGGCGAGCAGTACTTC,CSANTRDMGEQYF
TRBV30,-,-,TRBJ2-1,TGTGCCTGGAGCGACCCACCCAACAATGAGCAGTTCTTC,CAWSDPPNNEQFF
TRBV11-1,TRBD2,-,TRBJ2-3,TGTTCCAGCAGCTTTAGGGCTAGCGGATTATTTCCAGATACGCAGTATTTT,CSSSFRASGLFPDTQYF
TRBV13,-,many,TRBJ1-4,TGTGCCAGCAGCCGACAGGAATACAATGAAAAACTGTTTTTT,CASSRQEYNEKLFF
TRBV6-2/TRBV6-3,TRBD1,many,TRBJ1-1,TGTGCCAGCAGCGGGACAGTCACTGAAGCTTTCTTT,CASSGTVTEAFF
TRBV6-5,-,few,TRBJ1-5,TGTGCCAGCAGTTACTCTTCCGGGGGCGTTCAGCCCCAGCATTTT,CASSYSSGGVQPQHF
TRBV20-1,-,-,TRBJ2-6,TGCAGTGCTAGAGTCGGGGCAGCAGTGTACTCTGGGGCCAACTTCCTGACTTTC,CSARVGAAVYSGANFLTF
TRBV7-2,-,many,TRBJ1-2,TGTGCCAGCAGCTTAGCCCGCCGGGGGACGTATGGCTACACCTTC,CASSLARRGTYGYTF